This TCR beta chain is from a study of blood T cell repertoires in COVID-19. Background on the study: Two negative PCRs, clearance, or symptom resolution were required of recovered Cohort 3 donors.

Produced via immunoSEQ multiplex PCR; TCRdb's table is partial and in-frame only. This sample yields over 200,000 clones, of which 80% to 90% are seen a single time; approximately 2.8% belongs to the top ten. CDR3 length: 15 residues. Germline V gene sequence: CDR1 SSHAT, CDR2 FNYEAQ (reference sequence). This clone was found once. One end of the junction is discordant with germline, which a read error may explain. This receptor was identified in a woman in her forties or fifties in a cohort exposed to, infected with or recovered from COVID-19 (not recorded which). The rearrangement uses TRBV7-7 and TRBJ2-2, with 7 bases matching TRBD2. Sample: PBMCs or T cells enriched from blood (not recorded which). The CDR3 spells CASSLGQGGSGELFF. The CDR3, as DNA: TGTGCTAGCAGCTTAGGCCAGGGAGGGTCCGGGGAGCTGTTTTTT.